The 13 T cell receptor beta chains presented below share a single source sample, sequenced in a study of blood T cell repertoires in COVID-19 (dated by TCRdb to 2018 to 2020). Library preparation was by the immunoSEQ multiplex PCR assay. The table was pulled from immuneACCESS by TCRdb, which kept in-frame rearrangements only. Such tables lose some clones; where checked, under half of the loss comes from unresolved V genes, and the rest has no known cause. The sample includes just under 60,000 clones, with approximately 78% observed a single time. 10% to 15% of the sample goes to the ten largest clones. The sample consisted of peripheral blood. These TCRs come from a man older than 75 with acute or convalescent COVID-19.

The chain couples TRBV28 to TRBJ1-5, with TRBD1 identical over 8 bases. This CDR3 contains 15 residues. In germline, CDR1 is MDHEN, CDR2 SYDVKM. V was clipped by 6 bases and J by 0 bases; unmatched bases: 4. The CDR3 nucleotides are TGTGCCAGCAGCCGGACAGGGTATAGCAATCAGCCCCAGCATTTT. Translated, it gives CASSRTGYSNQPQHF.

The CDR3 coding sequence is TGTGCCAGCAGCTTAGTCCAGTCCTACGAGCAGTACTTC. It is translated as CASSLVQSYEQYF. The chain links TRBV7-8 to TRBJ2-7; D is unresolved. The CDR3 is made up of 13 amino acids. V lost 1 base, J lost 1 base, and 5 bases lay in between. Germline V CDR1 and CDR2: SGHVS, FQNEAQ.

This rearrangement joins TRBV5-8 to TRBJ2-6; TRBD1 aligns across 11 bases. Germline trimming cut 5 bases from V and 3 bases from J; bases unmatched to any gene: 10. CDR3 size: 18 residues. Per germline, CDR1 SGHTS and CDR2 YDEGEE. CDR3 sequence reads: CASRKNGQGAFGANVLTF. The CDR3 coding sequence is TGTGCCAGCAGAAAAAACGGACAGGGGGCATTTGGGGCCAACGTCCTGACTTTC.

The chain combines TRBV5-4 with TRBJ1-5; D is perhaps TRBD1 (6 bases). Trimming cost V 0 bases and J 3 bases, with 10 bases left between them. Per germline, CDR1 SGHNT and CDR2 YYREEE (reference sequence). CDR3 length equals 15 residues. The CDR3, as DNA: TGTGCCAGCAGCTTGGACAGGGAGAACAATCAGCCCCAGCATTTT. Translated, it gives CASSLDRENNQPQHF.

The chain has TRBV11-3 and TRBJ1-1; D may be TRBD1 (6 bases). The CDR3 spans 14 residues. Trimming pared 5 bases from V and 3 bases from J, leaving 13 bases between. Germline V gene lookup returns CDR1 SGHNT and CDR2 YENEEA. The CDR3 protein is CASSPRGGDTEAFF. The CDR3 region has the DNA TGTGCCAGCAGCCCTAGGGGGGGCGACACTGAAGCTTTCTTT.

The chain recombines TRBV3-1 (or the pseudogene TRBV3-2) with TRBJ1-2; D not resolved. The V end was cut by 1 base, the J end by 6 bases, with 6 bases between. This CDR3 has 12 amino acids. Germline lookup yields CDR1 LGHDT and CDR2 YNNKEL (reference sequence). CDR3 loop: CASSQVAHGYTF. For the CDR3, the DNA is TGTGCCAGCAGCCAAGTAGCACATGGCTACACCTTC.

This chain uses TRBV7-9 with TRBJ2-1; 8 nucleotides align to TRBD2. J gave up 10 bases and V 8 bases, and 10 bases lay outside the gene matches. CDR1 SEHNR and CDR2 FQNEAQ come from the germline V gene (reference sequence). The CDR3 contains 13 residues. CDR3 coding DNA: TGTGCCAGCTCCACTAGCGGCCCGGGAGAGCAGTTCTTC. This translates into CASSTSGPGEQFF.

V gene TRBV5-1 combines with J gene TRBJ2-5; possibly TRBD1 for D (6 bases). Germline CDR1 and CDR2: SGHRS and YFSETQ. V was cut by 4 bases and J by 4 bases, with 14 bases left in between. This CDR3 contains 14 residues. CDR3 bases: TGCGCCAGCAGCCGACAGACAGGTGGAGAGACCCAGTACTTC. Its protein product is CASSRQTGGETQYF.

The chain couples TRBV10-1 to TRBJ2-3; TRBD2 agrees at 7 bases. Losses at the gene ends were 5 bases for V and 6 bases for J; bases not matched to a gene: 5. The germline CDR1 and CDR2 sequences are WNHNN and SYGVQD (reference sequence). This CDR3 is built from 13 residues. Written as DNA, the CDR3 is TGCGCCAGCAGTTCGCTGGGGGGGGATACGCAGTATTTT. Protein sequence: CASSSLGGDTQYF.

A single count supports this clone. The chain joins TRBV6-5 to TRBJ2-1, with TRBD1 matching over 8 bases. The CDR3 length is 14 residues. The ends lost 6 bases at V and 8 bases at J; junction bases unmatched: 9. The V gene's germline CDR1 is MNHEY and CDR2 SVGAGI. The CDR3, as DNA: TGTGCCAGCAGAAGGACAGGGTGGGGAGATGAGCAGTTCTTC. It yields the protein CASRRTGWGDEQFF.

This clone was recorded only once. The rearrangement joins TRBV2 to TRBJ1-5; 7 bases align to TRBD1. This CDR3 comprises 14 residues. The ends lost 6 bases at V and 3 bases at J; junction bases unmatched: 5. Germline CDR1 is SNHLY and CDR2 is FYNNEI. CDR3 sequence: CASSWDRDNQPQHF. The CDR3 DNA follows: TGTGCCAGCAGCTGGGACAGAGACAATCAGCCCCAGCATTTT.

This chain joins TRBV15 and TRBJ2-1; 8 bases match TRBD2. Trimming cost V 0 bases and J 8 bases; bases outside gene matches: 9. CDR3 length: 16 amino acids. Germline assignment: CDR1 LNHNV and CDR2 YYDKDF (reference sequence). The CDR3 DNA follows: TGTGCCACCAGCAGAGATATACGGGAGGGTAGATATGAGCAGTTCTTC. Protein: CATSRDIREGRYEQFF.

Only a few counts were recorded for this clone. V gene TRBV3-1 (or the pseudogene TRBV3-2) combines with J gene TRBJ1-6; D unresolved. The germline V and J ends were trimmed by 0 bases and 8 bases, with 11 bases remaining between them. Germline V gene data show CDR1 as LGHDT and CDR2 as YNNKEL (reference sequence). This CDR3 contains 15 residues. The CDR3 loop is CASSQDRGGYSPLHF. CDR3 DNA sequence: TGTGCCAGCAGCCAAGATCGGGGTGGATATTCACCCCTCCACTTT.